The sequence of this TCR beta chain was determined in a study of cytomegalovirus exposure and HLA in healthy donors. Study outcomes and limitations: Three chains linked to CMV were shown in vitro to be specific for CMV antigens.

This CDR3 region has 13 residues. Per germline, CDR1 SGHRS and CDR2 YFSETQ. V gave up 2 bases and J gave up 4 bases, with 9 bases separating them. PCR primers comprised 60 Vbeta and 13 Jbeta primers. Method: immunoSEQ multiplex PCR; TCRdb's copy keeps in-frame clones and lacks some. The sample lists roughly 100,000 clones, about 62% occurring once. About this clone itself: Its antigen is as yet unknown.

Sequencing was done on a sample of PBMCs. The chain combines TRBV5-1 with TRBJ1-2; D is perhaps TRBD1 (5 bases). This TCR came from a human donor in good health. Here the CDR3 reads CASSFAGLYGYTF. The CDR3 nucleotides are TGCGCCAGCAGCTTCGCAGGGCTCTATGGCTACACCTTC.